This T cell receptor beta chain was identified in a study of Graves' ophthalmopathy and Graves' hyperthyroidism. Study in general: Peripheral blood sampling preceded any treatment and occurred at initial diagnosis.

RNA transcripts provided the template for amplifying TCR beta CDR3 regions. An opening RT-PCR round employed HTBI primers and preceded a second-round multiplex PCR. TCRdb recomputed calls from the multiplex PCR reads with MiXCR, one row per CDR3 protein. The sample records roughly 480,000 distinct CDR3 sequences, 13% to 15% being singletons. Study outcomes and limitations: The authors also found most expanded thyroid clonotypes above 0.001 frequency in blood. Ophthalmopathy could be told apart from stable hyperthyroidism by a 13-signature model (around 85% sensitivity, around 81% specificity).

Uncontrolled infections, other autoimmune diseases, pregnancy or lactation barred patients from enrollment. This clonotype appeared many times. Its antigen is unidentified. CDR3 length: 13 amino acids. The trim removed 10 bases at V and 3 bases at J, leaving 8 bases unmatched. Germline loops: CDR1 SGHAT, CDR2 FQNNGV. V and J are TRBV11-2 and TRBJ2-7; 8 nucleotides match TRBD2. Sequences were obtained from blood. The sequence derives from a woman aged 30 to 39 with Graves' ophthalmopathy. In nucleotides, the CDR3 is TGTGCCACCAGAGCGGGAGAGAGCTACGAGCAGTACTTC. As protein: CATRAGESYEQYF.